The rows below give T cell receptor beta chains drawn from one sample of a study of identical twins. TCRdb re-called the 5' RACE reads through MiXCR, storing one row per CDR3 protein. The top ten hold about 9.1% of the sample, which has about 240,000 distinct CDR3 sequences, 10% seen once. The sequenced sample was memory T cells sorted from blood. The receptors stem from a man between 45 and 60 years old in good health. Both conserved end residues are part of each CDR3.

V: TRBV5-5; CDR3: CASSTGTGGFHEQYF
V: TRBV20-1; CDR3: CSASPGANTDTQYF
V: TRBV10-3; CDR3: CAISEEAHSTDTQYF
V: TRBV6-2/TRBV6-3; CDR3: CAVGGPGANEQFF
V: TRBV12-3/TRBV12-4; CDR3: CASSSGGHEQFF
V: TRBV6-6; CDR3: CASRSGSFETQYF
V: TRBV4-3; CDR3: CASSQDRGGYNEQFF
V: TRBV4-1; CDR3: CASSQALSEKLFF
V: TRBV5-1; CDR3: CASSLAPEGGREQFF
V: TRBV5-1; CDR3: CASNMQGQRNTEAFF
V: TRBV20-1; CDR3: CSARGATGQETQYF
V: TRBV7-8; CDR3: CASSGGVGWQRNTEAFF
V: TRBV28; CDR3: CASKRWAADYEQYF
V: TRBV18; CDR3: CASSPIQTGELFF
V: TRBV20-1; CDR3: CSARTAVNQPQHF
V: TRBV12-3/TRBV12-4; CDR3: CASSSPTGQNYYEQYF
V: TRBV7-3; CDR3: CASSLASENEQFF
V: TRBV12-5; CDR3: CASGPGQGRSYGYTF
V: TRBV25-1; CDR3: CASSEYSGWGAFF
V: TRBV30; CDR3: CAWSRSGAEAFF
V: TRBV20-1; CDR3: CSARGTARGNTF
V: TRBV9; CDR3: CASSKGQGRSSGANVLTF
V: TRBV4-3; CDR3: CASSQDLASGAYEQYF
V: TRBV7-2; CDR3: CASSSRGTGGFEQFF
V: TRBV28; CDR3: CASTKDRVGETQYF
V: TRBV7-4; CDR3: CASSPSRDRPFLHGYTF
V: TRBV7-6; CDR3: CASSSKMTGLQYF
V: TRBV4-3; CDR3: CASSQVGLTYNEQFF
V: TRBV29-1; CDR3: CSVVKQARETQYF
V: TRBV20-1; CDR3: CSARIRGTSYEQYF
V: TRBV10-3; CDR3: CAISDPGQGPGGELFF
V: TRBV6-2/TRBV6-3; CDR3: CASSYWASGYQETQYF
V: TRBV20-1; CDR3: CSAPRWVTQETQYF
V: TRBV6-2/TRBV6-3; CDR3: CASGGTGGFAFF
V: TRBV4-3; CDR3: CASSQGGGDSGNTIYF
V: TRBV28; CDR3: CASRVRQGTAKNIQYF
V: TRBV19; CDR3: CATSNPPDSPLHF
V: TRBV4-3; CDR3: CASSTGQGYEQYF
V: TRBV5-1; CDR3: CASSLSLFDEQFF
V: TRBV3-1; CDR3: CASSHSGPTEAFF
V: TRBV29-1; CDR3: CSVGRSPPEQFF
V: TRBV7-9; CDR3: CASKRVENTGELFF
V: TRBV4-1; CDR3: CASSQAGQGVSPLHF
V: TRBV9; CDR3: CASSGGDRAYEQYF
V: TRBV20-1; CDR3: CSARTGGDTQYF
V: TRBV20-1; CDR3: CSARDFLAVNNEQFF